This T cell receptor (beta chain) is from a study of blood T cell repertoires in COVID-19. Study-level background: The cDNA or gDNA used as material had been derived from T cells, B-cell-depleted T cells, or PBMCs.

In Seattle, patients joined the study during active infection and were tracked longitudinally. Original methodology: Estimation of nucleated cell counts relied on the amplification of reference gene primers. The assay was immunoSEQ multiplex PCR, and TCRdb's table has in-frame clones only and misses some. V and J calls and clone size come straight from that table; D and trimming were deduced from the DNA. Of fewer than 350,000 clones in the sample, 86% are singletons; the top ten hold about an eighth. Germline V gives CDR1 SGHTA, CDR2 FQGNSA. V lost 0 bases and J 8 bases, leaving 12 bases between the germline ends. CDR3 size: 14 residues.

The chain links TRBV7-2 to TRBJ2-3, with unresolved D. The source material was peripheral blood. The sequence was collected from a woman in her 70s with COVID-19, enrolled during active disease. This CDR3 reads CASSLAGSAVTQYF. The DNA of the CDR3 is TGTGCCAGCAGCTTAGCGGGCTCAGCAGTTACGCAGTATTTT.